The clone carrying this T cell receptor (beta chain) came up a few times. The antigen remains unidentified. Per germline, CDR1 ENHRY and CDR2 SYGVKD. V was clipped by 6 bases and J by 2 bases, with 9 bases between them. This CDR3 has 13 amino acids. These data belong to a study of beta chain features in type 1 diabetes. At the level of the study: The number of sorted cells examined across all samples was some 100 million.

Expressed TCRB transcripts were sequenced after all isolated RNA was converted to cDNA. The data were produced by immunoSEQ multiplex PCR, yet TCRdb's version contains in-frame clones alone and is incomplete. Of hundreds of thousands of clones in the sample, approximately 15% were seen once. Study conclusions and caveats: VDJ junctions in type 1 diabetes patients carried more deletions and fewer insertions. cDNA-based reads could over-represent cells with high TCR expression. A potential influence of HLA type upon TCRB rearrangement remained unresolved herein.

Specimen: naive CD4+ T cells from blood. The receptor was isolated from a man in his thirties or forties in good health. The chain links TRBV10-3 to TRBJ2-3; maybe TRBD2 (6 bases). The CDR3 nucleotides read TGTGCCATCAGCGGGAGCTCCACAGATACGCAGTATTTT. Translated: CAISGSSTDTQYF.